What follows are 29 T cell receptor beta chains derived from one specimen sequenced in a study of human T cells and chemical hapten exposure. Regarding time point: patch test 3, about 24 weeks after DPC sensitization. As to treatment: therapeutic diphenylcyclopropenone sensitization with weekly scalp DPC. TCRdb processed the RACE reads anew with MiXCR; each CDR3 protein has one entry. The data contain 100,000 or so distinct CDR3 sequences, around 35% of them singletons. Sequencing was performed on whole blood, taken in connection with sensitization to the hapten diphenylcyclopropenone (DPC). The receptors stem from a man aged 40-50 years with alopecia areata. Some clones in this sample may be carry-over from other donors' samples.

This clonotype turned up a few times. V is TRBV28 and J is TRBJ1-5; TRBD1 aligns across 7 bases. The CDR3 has 15 amino acids. Trimming at V came to 7 bases and at J to 7 bases, leaving 13 bases not matched to a gene. Germline V gives CDR1 MDHEN, CDR2 SYDVKM. The CDR3 protein is CASTQGSQPVQPQHF. The CDR3 bases are TGTGCCAGCACACAGGGGAGCCAACCCGTGCAGCCCCAGCATTTT.

J is TRBJ2-3 and V is TRBV25-1; 7 nucleotides match TRBD2. J gave up 1 base and V 6 bases, and 10 bases lay outside the gene matches. Germline CDR1 and CDR2: MGHDK and SYGVNS. The CDR3 runs 16 residues. CDR3 DNA: TGTGCCAGCAGCAAAGGGACTACGCCGCGCACAGATACGCAGTATTTT. Translated: CASSKGTTPRTDTQYF.

The V and J genes are TRBV6-2 or TRBV6-3 and TRBJ2-2; D ambiguous. The germline V gene has CDR1 MNHEY and CDR2 SVGEGT. There are 13 residues in the CDR3. V lost 6 bases and J 5 bases, leaving 10 bases between the germline ends. The CDR3 region is CASRPLWTGELFF. The CDR3, as DNA: TGTGCCAGCAGACCGCTTTGGACCGGGGAGCTGTTTTTT.

This rearrangement joins TRBV9 to TRBJ2-7; 9 nucleotides line up with TRBD1. Germline lookup yields CDR1 SGDLS and CDR2 YYNGEE. Trimming took 3 bases from V and 8 from J; bases not matched to a gene: 12. The CDR3 contains 15 residues. CDR3 DNA: TGTGCCAGCAGCGCCACCGGGACAGGGATTGCTCAGCAGTACTTC. As protein: CASSATGTGIAQQYF.

V is TRBV27 and J is TRBJ1-1; D not certain. Per germline, CDR1 MNHEY and CDR2 SMNVEV (reference sequence). The length of the CDR3 is 11 residues. Deletions cut 8 bases from V and 2 bases from J, with 6 bases between. In DNA form, the CDR3 reads TGTGCCAGCTGGAGAAACACTGAAGCTTTCTTT. Protein: CASWRNTEAFF.

The rearrangement joins TRBV29-1 to TRBJ2-1, with D possibly TRBD1 on 5 matching bases. The V gene lost 5 bases and the J gene lost 5 bases, with 16 bases spanning the gap. The CDR3 is 14 residues long. Germline CDR1 reads SQVTM; CDR2 reads ANQGSEA. CDR3 in amino acids: CSVSPGPWNNEQFF. CDR3 DNA sequence: TGCAGCGTTTCCCCAGGGCCTTGGAACAATGAGCAGTTCTTC.

In this sample, this clonotype turned up a few times. V is TRBV27 and J is TRBJ2-2; D unclear. Deletions cut 9 bases from V and 4 bases from J, with 18 bases between. The germline CDR1 and CDR2 sequences are MNHEY and SMNVEV (reference sequence). The CDR3 contains 15 residues. The CDR3 DNA is TGTGCCAGTCAAGATCCGTGGGCAAGCACCGGGGAGCTGTTTTTT. Translated, it gives CASQDPWASTGELFF.

The chain is built from TRBV4-2 and TRBJ2-3; the D call may be TRBD1 or TRBD2 (5 bases each). Germline V gene data show CDR1 as LGHNA and CDR2 as YNFKEQ. The CDR3 has 16 amino acids. V lost 0 bases to trimming and J lost 3 bases, with 13 bases between them. CDR3 region: CASSQDPGTGTDTQYF. The CDR3 bases are TGTGCCAGCAGCCAAGATCCCGGGACGGGTACAGATACGCAGTATTTT.

The chain is built from TRBV6-6 and TRBJ2-5; 7 bases are shared with TRBD1. The J segment lost 1 base and the V segment lost 2 bases, leaving 4 bases of the junction unmatched. The germline CDR1 and CDR2 sequences are MNHNY and SVGAGI (reference sequence). The CDR3 sequence is 15 residues long. The CDR3 DNA is TGTGCCAGCAGTTACCCTTGGGACAGCCAAGAGACCCAGTACTTC. This translates into CASSYPWDSQETQYF.

The rearrangement links TRBV6-5 to TRBJ2-3, with a possible D match to TRBD1 (6 bases). Germline CDR1 and CDR2: MNHEY and SVGAGI. Between the trimmed V and J ends, which lost 0 bases and 0 bases, there was a span of 10 bases. The CDR3 loop spans 16 amino acids. Written as DNA, the CDR3 is TGTGCCAGCAGTTACTCATCAGGGGAAAGCACAGATACGCAGTATTTT. Its translation is CASSYSSGESTDTQYF.

In its sample, this clonotype was seen a few times. The chain links TRBV10-2 to TRBJ2-3; the D is unclear. Germline CDR1 is WSHSY and CDR2 is SAAADI. There are 12 residues in the CDR3. V was trimmed by 8 bases and J by 4 bases, leaving 10 bases between them. CDR3 residues: CASVGRADTQYF. The DNA for the CDR3 is TGCGCCAGCGTCGGCCGCGCAGATACGCAGTATTTT.

This clonotype showed up just a few times. The chain combines TRBV10-3 with TRBJ2-1, with TRBD2 as a possible D gene (6 bases). Germline V lookup: CDR1 ENHRY, CDR2 SYGVKD. The CDR3 is 13 amino acids. V gave up 10 bases and J gave up 8 bases, with 18 bases separating them. The CDR3 nucleotides are TGTGCCACCCTACCGGGGGAGGAGGATGAGCAGTTCTTC. Protein sequence: CATLPGEEDEQFF.

V is TRBV7-6 and J is TRBJ2-5; 12 bases align to TRBD1. CDR1 SGHVS and CDR2 FNYEAQ come from the germline V gene. V trimming: 4 bases; J trimming: 4 bases; junction bases outside the gene matches: 13. The CDR3 consists of 18 residues. CDR3 nucleotides: TGTGCCAGCAGCTCTTATCGGGCCGGGACAGGGGGCCGAGAGACCCAGTACTTC. This codes for CASSSYRAGTGGRETQYF.

V is TRBV6-1 and J is TRBJ2-5; D is ambiguous. Trimming stripped 4 bases from V and 3 bases from J, with 3 bases between. The germline V gene encodes CDR1 MNHNS and CDR2 SASEGT. This CDR3 comprises 11 residues. The CDR3 nucleotides are TGTGCCAGCAGTGCCGAAGAGACCCAGTACTTC. It yields the protein CASSAEETQYF.

This clonotype has only a few counts. The CDR3 DNA reads as TGTGCCACCAGTGATCGGGGGCCCCAGGGAGCTTTCTTT. Amino acids: CATSDRGPQGAFF. The gene calls are TRBV24-1 and TRBJ1-1; tentative D call: TRBD1 (6 bases). This CDR3 has 13 amino acids. V was shortened by 3 bases and J by 10 bases, with 14 bases between the two germline ends. Germline lookup yields CDR1 KGHDR and CDR2 SFDVKD.

The chain joins TRBV12-3 or TRBV12-4 to TRBJ2-3; D is undetermined. The germline V and J ends were trimmed by 6 bases and 0 bases, with 10 bases remaining between them. The CDR3 length is 14 residues. In DNA, the CDR3 is TGTGCCAGCAGCTCCATGACTAGCACAGATACGCAGTATTTT. Translated: CASSSMTSTDTQYF.

J is TRBJ2-1 and V is TRBV20-1; a possible D gene is TRBD2 (5 bases). This CDR3 region has 16 residues. In germline, CDR1 is DFQATT, CDR2 SNEGSKA (reference sequence). The V end was cut by 3 bases, the J end by 0 bases, with 15 bases between. The CDR3 here is CSASGLAHSSYNEQFF. The CDR3 DNA follows: TGCAGTGCTAGCGGGCTAGCTCATAGCTCCTACAATGAGCAGTTCTTC.

This clonotype turned up a few times. V is TRBV12-3 or TRBV12-4 and J is TRBJ2-5, with D uncertain. The CDR3 contains 12 residues. With 3 bases removed from V and 8 bases from J, the gap between germline ends came to 10 bases. The CDR3 loop reads CASSFEQPTQYF. CDR3 sequence (DNA): TGTGCCAGCAGTTTTGAACAACCTACCCAGTACTTC.

The chain joins TRBV12-3 or TRBV12-4 to TRBJ2-7; D ambiguous. V was cut by 3 bases and J by 4 bases, with 4 bases left in between. CDR3 length: 11 residues. Here the CDR3 DNA reads TGTGCCAGCAGTTTCTTGTACGAGCAGTACTTC. Amino acid sequence: CASSFLYEQYF.

This sequence joins TRBV5-1 and TRBJ2-7, with D hard to call. The ends were cut back, 3 bases at V and 1 base at J, with 11 bases in the middle. The CDR3 runs 14 residues. Germline V CDR1 and CDR2: SGHRS, YFSETQ. CDR3 sequence: CASSWTAASYEQYF. The CDR3 coding sequence is TGCGCCAGCAGCTGGACGGCGGCGTCCTACGAGCAGTACTTC.

The CDR3 spells CSVSLLAPTEAFF. The CDR3 DNA reads TGCAGCGTTAGCCTGTTGGCCCCCACTGAAGCTTTCTTT. The chain recombines TRBV29-1 with TRBJ1-1, with D unresolved. CDR1 SQVTM and CDR2 ANQGSEA come from the germline V gene. V was pared by 5 bases and J by 4 bases, with 14 bases between. There are 13 residues in the CDR3.

This clonotype appeared a few times. The J gene is TRBJ2-7, the V gene TRBV15, with unresolved D. With 0 bases removed from V and 3 bases from J, the gap between germline ends came to 9 bases. The germline CDR1 and CDR2 sequences are LNHNV and YYDKDF (reference sequence). CDR3 size: 14 residues. Here the CDR3 DNA reads TGTGCCACCAGCAGAGATCAAGCCAGCTACGAGCAGTACTTC. Translated: CATSRDQASYEQYF. Looking up the rest from reference TRBV15 and TRBJ2-7 gives the full variable domain: DAMVIQNPRYQVTQFGKPVTLSCSQTLNHNVMYWYQQKSSQAPKLLFHYYDKDFNNEADTPDNFQSRRPNTSFCFLDIRSPGLGDTAMYLCATSRDQASYEQYFGPGTRLTVT.

This clonotype was seen only a few times. This chain uses TRBV28 with TRBJ2-5; D may be TRBD2 (6 bases). Germline V gene data show CDR1 as MDHEN and CDR2 as SYDVKM. The CDR3 length is 13 residues. V lost 6 bases to trimming and J lost 4 bases, with 12 bases between them. CDR3 DNA sequence: TGTGCCAGCAGCCTCCTAGCGCCAGAGACCCAGTACTTC. This translates into CASSLLAPETQYF.

CDR3 in DNA: TGTGCCAGCAGTTTCCAGCGGGGTTACAATGAGCAGTTCTTC. It encodes CASSFQRGYNEQFF. This chain uses TRBV12-3 or TRBV12-4 with TRBJ2-1; 7 nucleotides match TRBD2. J was trimmed by 4 bases and V by 3 bases; bases with no gene match: 3. The CDR3 has 14 residues.

The chain links TRBV24-1 to TRBJ2-1; weak D call: TRBD2 (6 bases). CDR3 length: 13 amino acids. V dropped 2 bases and J dropped 7 bases, with 8 bases sitting between them. CDR1 is KGHDR, CDR2 SFDVKD, per germline. The CDR3 loop reads CATSDWDSNEQFF. In DNA form, the CDR3 reads TGTGCCACCAGTGATTGGGACTCGAATGAGCAGTTCTTC.

DNA of the CDR3: TGTGCCAGCAGCTGGGCAGAAGCTCAAGAGACCCAGTACTTC. Translating it yields CASSWAEAQETQYF. V is TRBV7-8 and J is TRBJ2-5; unclear D gene. Trimming left V 4 bases short and J 2 bases short, with 11 bases between. The CDR3 totals 14 residues. Germline V lookup: CDR1 SGHVS, CDR2 FQNEAQ.

About this clonotype itself: No conserved phenylalanine or tryptophan is present at the end of the CDR3, so a read error is the likely explanation. The DNA is left out, because the CDR3 cannot be placed on it with certainty; the CDR3 is given as TCRdb lists it. The rearrangement uses TRBV5-6 and TRBJ1-2; the table's D call of TRBD1 was not tested on the DNA. The germline CDR1 and CDR2 sequences are SGHDT and YYEEEE. Including both end residues, the CDR3 is 12 amino acids long. The CDR3 sequence: CASSFRLSWAGY.

This rearrangement joins TRBV6-6 to TRBJ2-1, with a weak D call TRBD2 (6 bases). Trimming cost V 7 bases and J 1 base, with 17 bases left between them. The length of the CDR3 is 16 residues. Germline V lookup: CDR1 MNHNY, CDR2 SVGAGI (reference sequence). In DNA, the CDR3 is TGTGCCAGCACGCCGGGGGAGCTTCCTTCCTACAATGAGCAGTTCTTC. Amino acids: CASTPGELPSYNEQFF.

This chain connects TRBV20-1 to TRBJ1-4, with 9 nucleotides matching TRBD1. This CDR3 comprises 15 residues. Germline V gene lookup returns CDR1 DFQATT and CDR2 SNEGSKA (reference sequence). The V segment lost 0 bases and the J segment 6 bases; nucleotides outside the gene matches: 5. CDR3: CSARDPRQGDEKLFF. The CDR3 DNA reads as TGCAGTGCTAGAGATCCACGACAGGGGGATGAAAAACTGTTTTTT.